A single T cell receptor (beta chain) is shown here with its context. The antigen remains undetermined. This sample is drawn from a study of T cell repertoires in cytomegalovirus infection. Study-level findings and limits: The ex vivo response was dominated by HLA-C-restricted CMV-specific TCR beta clonotypes.

CDR1 is LNHDA and CDR2 is SQIVND in the germline V gene (reference sequence). The CDR3 has 18 amino acids. Trimming removed 1 base from V and 0 bases from J; junction bases left unmatched: 2. TCRdb re-called the reads with MiXCR, one entry per CDR3 protein. Among just under 550,000 distinct CDR3 sequences listed, about 30% were seen once. The sequenced sample was PBMCs. The clonotype was recovered from a human donor in good health (CMV status not recorded). Some clones in this sample may be carry-over from other donors' samples. The chain recombines TRBV19 with TRBJ2-6, with TRBD1 identical over 11 bases. CDR3 amino acids: CASSIGGQGASGANVLTF. As DNA, the CDR3 is TGTGCCAGTAGTATAGGAGGACAGGGGGCCTCTGGGGCCAACGTCCTGACTTTC. Combining the CDR3 with reference TRBV19 and TRBJ2-6 gives the whole variable domain DGGITQSPKYLFRKEGQNVTLSCEQNLNHDAMYWYRQDPGQGLRLIYYSQIVNDFQKGDIAEGYSVSREKKESFPLTVTSAQKNPTAFYLCASSIGGQGASGANVLTFGAGSRLTVL.